This TCR beta chain was captured by sequencing in a study of molecular identifiers for immune sequencing clone quantification. Study-wide results and caveats: Among more than 850,000 naive cells, spiked Jurkat TCR RNA from a single cell was reportedly detectable.

About this clonotype itself: The antigen is unknown.

Sorting isolated naive CD8 T cells as CD8+CD4-CCR7+CD45RA+ events. TCRdb itself ran the PCR reads through MiXCR, one entry per CDR3 protein. The sample comprises some 680,000 distinct CDR3 sequences, roughly 27% of which are singletons, and about 0.84% rests with the top ten. Trimming took 0 bases from V and 6 from J; bases not matched to a gene: 7. Germline CDR1 SGHAT, CDR2 FQNNGV. The CDR3 consists of 15 residues. Sequences were obtained from naive CD8+ T cells from blood, with Jurkat cell RNA spiked in. Stated subset: FACS-sorted CD8+CD4-CCR7+CD45RA+ naive T cells. The chain couples TRBV11-2 to TRBJ2-7; 8 nucleotides agree with TRBD1. The TCR sequence derives from a human donor in good health. Some libraries in this study had Jurkat cell RNA spiked in. DNA for the CDR3: TGTGCCAGCAGCTTAGAGACAGGGGTGTTGGCCGAGCAGTACTTC. It translates to CASSLETGVLAEQYF.